This T cell receptor (beta chain) was profiled in a study of T cell responses to AZD1222 COVID-19 vaccine. Sequenced by immunoSEQ multiplex PCR; TCRdb stores in-frame clones only, minus some. This table holds 100,000 to 150,000 clones, roughly 86% found once. The V end was cut by 0 bases, the J end by 8 bases, with 12 bases between. Germline CDR1 reads SGDLS; CDR2 reads YYNGEE. This CDR3 contains 15 residues. Remarks on this clone: What it binds is unknown.

Study-level findings and limits: Along spike, vaccine-associated CD4 TCRs were found throughout, with dominance at 160-218 and 743-854.

The chain links TRBV9 to TRBJ1-6, with D possibly being TRBD1 (5 bases). The TCR originated in an adult who received the AZD1222 COVID-19 vaccine. Sample: peripheral blood, taken 28 days after the second AZD1222 dose. The CDR3 sequence is CASSVGPGEDSPLHF. The CDR3 bases are TGTGCCAGCAGCGTAGGTCCGGGGGAGGATTCACCCCTCCACTTT.